The present entry profiles one T cell receptor (beta chain) with its context. The data derive from a study of blood T cell repertoires in COVID-19. Background on the study: In each case, the material was cDNA or gDNA derived from T cells, B-cell-depleted T cells, or PBMCs.

Data came from immunoSEQ multiplex PCR; TCRdb stores just in-frame clones and leaves some out. Altogether about 72,000 clones are present, about 80% being singletons, with the ten largest covering approximately 18%. V was cut by 2 bases and J by 5 bases, with 8 bases left in between. This CDR3 has 12 residues. Germline CDR1 reads SGHKS; CDR2 reads YYEKEE (reference sequence). The sequence derives from a human donor in a cohort sampled during active COVID-19. The rearrangement joins TRBV5-5 to TRBJ2-7, with D maybe TRBD1 (5 bases). Sequenced: peripheral blood. Here the CDR3 DNA reads TGTGCCAGCAGCTTTGGCAGGGACGAGCAGTACTTC. It codes for CASSFGRDEQYF.